This T cell receptor beta chain emerged from a study of T cell responses to AZD1222 COVID-19 vaccine. Regarding the study as a whole: Females outnumbered males among donors, who were mostly white British; clonal diversity was possibly underestimated. The study found vaccine-associated CD4 TCRs spanning spike, dominant at 160-218 and 743-854. Among AZD1222 vaccinees, only 6 or 7 were seropositive at baseline. Rises in breadth and depth of Spike-specific TCRs came after two AZD1222 doses.

Per germline, CDR1 SGHKS and CDR2 YYEKEE (reference sequence). The CDR3 covers 17 residues. V was cut by 0 bases and J by 0 bases, with 13 bases left in between. TCRdb's table, derived via immunoSEQ multiplex PCR, lists solely in-frame clones and lacks some. This table has approximately 150,000 clones, around 88% appearing once. Comments on this clone: No antigen is known for it.

This TCR was recovered from an adult in good health. Sequencing used peripheral blood, obtained on day 0 of MenACWY control vaccination. The genes are TRBV5-5 and TRBJ1-5; D may be TRBD1 (6 bases). Here the CDR3 reads CASSLDQGTNSNQPQHF. The CDR3 DNA is TGTGCCAGCAGCTTGGACCAGGGGACAAATAGCAATCAGCCCCAGCATTTT.